The 29 T cell receptor beta chains reported below all come from one sample, sequenced in a study of T cell changes during pregnancy in multiple sclerosis. Method: immunoSEQ multiplex PCR; TCRdb's copy keeps in-frame clones and lacks some. Among approximately 130,000 clones, 95% to 98% were seen once, and the ten largest hold around 0.4%. Sequencing used peripheral blood, obtained after pregnancy. The receptor set was obtained from a female donor with multiple sclerosis, enrolled in a pregnancy study.

This chain joins TRBV11-2 and TRBJ2-7; D call uncertain. The germline V gene encodes CDR1 SGHAT and CDR2 FQNNGV. The CDR3 spans 13 residues. The V and J ends lost 3 bases and 4 bases respectively, with 10 bases between them. The CDR3 loop is CASSLRQPYEQYF. In nucleotides, the CDR3 is TGTGCCAGCAGCTTGCGACAACCATACGAGCAGTACTTC.

The chain has TRBV2 and TRBJ2-1; the D gene is possibly TRBD2 (6 bases). In germline, CDR1 is SNHLY, CDR2 FYNNEI. V gave up 3 bases and J gave up 0 bases, with 9 bases separating them. This CDR3 has 15 residues. In nucleotides, the CDR3 is TGTGCCAGCAGTGAGTGGGAGGCCTCCTACAATGAGCAGTTCTTC. Translated: CASSEWEASYNEQFF.

V gene TRBV9 combines with J gene TRBJ1-1; TRBD1 agrees at 11 bases. CDR3 length: 14 amino acids. The V and J ends lost 4 bases and 6 bases, in that order; junction bases with no gene match: 5. CDR1 SGDLS and CDR2 YYNGEE come from the germline V gene. The CDR3 here is CASSPGQGAAEAFF. The DNA for the CDR3 is TGTGCCAGCAGCCCAGGACAGGGGGCCGCTGAAGCTTTCTTT. Filled out from reference TRBV9 and TRBJ1-1, the complete variable domain reads DSGVTQTPKHLITATGQRVTLRCSPRSGDLSVYWYQQSLDQGLQFLIQYYNGEERAKGNILERFSAQQFPDLHSELNLSSLELGDSALYFCASSPGQGAAEAFFGQGTRLTVV.

The chain combines TRBV9 with TRBJ2-7, with D hard to call. The V end lost 0 bases, the J end lost 0 bases, and 4 bases lay between the germline ends. The germline V gene encodes CDR1 SGDLS and CDR2 YYNGEE. The CDR3 spans 13 residues. CDR3 nucleotide sequence: TGTGCCAGCAGCGTAGAGAGCTCCTACGAGCAGTACTTC. Translated, it gives CASSVESSYEQYF.

The sample holds one count of this clone. The chain couples TRBV28 to TRBJ2-2, with a tentative D call TRBD1 (6 bases). This CDR3 contains 14 residues. The V gene's germline CDR1 is MDHEN and CDR2 SYDVKM. With 7 bases removed from V and 3 bases from J, the gap between germline ends came to 12 bases. Written as DNA, the CDR3 is TGTGCCAGCAAACCGGGACAAGACACCGGGGAGCTGTTTTTT. This sequence encodes CASKPGQDTGELFF.

The J gene is TRBJ2-1, the V gene TRBV15; 11 bases are shared with TRBD2. Germline trimming cut 1 base from V and 5 bases from J; bases unmatched to any gene: 1. The CDR3 runs 15 residues. CDR1 and CDR2 (germline): LNHNV, YYDKDF (reference sequence). The CDR3 coding sequence is TGTGCCACCAGCAGAGGACTAGCGGGGAACAATGAGCAGTTCTTC. This encodes CATSRGLAGNNEQFF.

In DNA form, the CDR3 reads TGTGCCACGGGACAGGACCTCGAGCAGTACTTC. This encodes CATGQDLEQYF. The V and J genes are TRBV10-3 and TRBJ2-7; 8 bases agree with TRBD1. The germline V gene has CDR1 ENHRY and CDR2 SYGVKD. J lost 6 bases, V lost 10 bases, and 5 bases had no gene match. CDR3 length: 11 amino acids.

The V call is TRBV27, the J call TRBJ2-7, with 8 bases that match TRBD1. Germline CDR1 is MNHEY and CDR2 is SMNVEV (reference sequence). This CDR3 has 14 residues. Trimming removed 4 bases from V and 4 bases from J; junction bases left unmatched: 6. CDR3 in amino acids: CASSSWTGRYEQYF. The CDR3 DNA is TGTGCCAGCAGTTCCTGGACAGGGAGGTACGAGCAGTACTTC.

V and J are TRBV29-1 and TRBJ2-5, with 11 bases matching TRBD1. V trimming: 3 bases; J trimming: 8 bases; junction bases outside the gene matches: 5. The germline V gene encodes CDR1 SQVTM and CDR2 ANQGSEA. The CDR3 is 13 amino acids. In nucleotides, the CDR3 is TGCAGCGTTGAGGGACAGGGGGTAGGAACCCAGTACTTC. Its translation is CSVEGQGVGTQYF.

CDR3 nucleotide sequence: TGTGCCAGCAGCTTAGCGGCGCCCTACAATGAGCAGTTCTTC. Its protein is CASSLAAPYNEQFF. The rearrangement uses TRBV6-5 and TRBJ2-1; tentative D call: TRBD2 (6 bases). V was cut by 6 bases and J by 2 bases, with 11 bases left in between. The CDR3 runs to 14 residues. The germline gives CDR1 MNHEY, CDR2 SVGAGI.

J is TRBJ1-1 and V is TRBV28; no clear D. Deletions cut 3 bases from V and 5 bases from J, with 7 bases between. The CDR3 totals 12 residues. Germline V lookup: CDR1 MDHEN, CDR2 SYDVKM. The CDR3: CASSLRRTEAFF. CDR3 DNA: TGTGCCAGCAGTTTGAGGAGGACTGAAGCTTTCTTT.

This clone was picked up one time. The chain employs TRBV29-1 and TRBJ2-3; TRBD2 agrees at 11 bases. Germline V gives CDR1 SQVTM, CDR2 ANQGSEA. The CDR3 is 16 amino acids. V shed 7 bases and J 2 bases; nucleotides not matched to a gene: 11. CDR3 residues: CSAIEGLAVFTDTQYF. Written as DNA, the CDR3 is TGCAGCGCTATTGAGGGACTAGCGGTTTTCACAGATACGCAGTATTTT.

J is TRBJ2-3 and V is TRBV7-2, with TRBD2 matching 9 bases. Germline V lookup: CDR1 SGHTA, CDR2 FQGNSA. The V and J ends lost 2 bases and 6 bases, in that order; junction bases with no gene match: 6. The CDR3 has 15 amino acids. Written as DNA, the CDR3 is TGTGCCAGCAGCTTACCGCTAGCGGGGACCGATACGCAGTATTTT. The encoded protein is CASSLPLAGTDTQYF. The full variable domain, rest sourced from reference TRBV7-2 and TRBJ2-3, is GAGVSQSPSNKVTEKGKDVELRCDPISGHTALYWYRQSLGQGLEFLIYFQGNSAPDKSGLPSDRFSAERTGGSVSTLTIQRTQQEDSAVYLCASSLPLAGTDTQYFGPGTRLTVL.

The rearrangement joins TRBV6-5 to TRBJ1-2, with 10 bases matching TRBD1. There are 15 residues in the CDR3. CDR1 and CDR2 (germline): MNHEY, SVGAGI. V was pared by 0 bases and J by 4 bases, with 2 bases of the junction left unmatched. The CDR3 DNA reads as TGTGCCAGCAGTTACTCGACAGGGGGCAGCTATGGCTACACCTTC. Amino acid sequence: CASSYSTGGSYGYTF.

This sequence joins TRBV7-6 and TRBJ2-1; 11 bases are a match to TRBD1. V trimming: 4 bases; J trimming: 6 bases; junction bases outside the gene matches: 5. The CDR3 covers 15 residues. Germline V gives CDR1 SGHVS, CDR2 FNYEAQ. The DNA of the CDR3 is TGTGCCAGCAGCTCCGGACAGGGGGCTTCCAATGAGCAGTTCTTC. This encodes CASSSGQGASNEQFF. The variable domain in full, with the rest retrieved from reference TRBV7-6 and TRBJ2-1, is GAGVSQSPRYKVTKRGQDVALRCDPISGHVSLYWYRQALGQGPEFLTYFNYEAQQDKSGLPNDRFSAERPEGSISTLTIQRTEQRDSAMYRCASSSGQGASNEQFFGPGTRLTVL.

The V call is TRBV5-4, the J call TRBJ1-2; no reliable D call. The CDR3 totals 14 residues. Germline loops: CDR1 SGHNT, CDR2 YYREEE (reference sequence). V was cut by 4 bases and J by 3 bases, with 13 bases left in between. The CDR3 DNA reads TGTGCCAGCAGCGCCACGAGATACGACTATGGCTACACCTTC. Amino acid sequence: CASSATRYDYGYTF.

This clone was seen only once. The V call is TRBV6-1, the J call TRBJ2-1; D is undetermined. Germline CDR1 reads MNHNS; CDR2 reads SASEGT. V shed 1 base and J shed 6 bases, with 10 bases lying between them. The CDR3 is 14 residues long. The CDR3 loop reads CASSEDPRVNEQFF. For the CDR3, the DNA is TGTGCCAGCAGTGAAGACCCTCGGGTCAATGAGCAGTTCTTC.

This chain joins TRBV6-1 and TRBJ2-7; 10 bases agree with TRBD2. After removal of 8 bases from V and 3 bases from J, the junction contained 7 bases not matched to a gene. Per the germline V gene, CDR1 is MNHNS and CDR2 is SASEGT. The CDR3 runs 14 residues. CDR3 coding DNA: TGTGCCAGCGGCCAAGCGGGAGGGTTCTACGAGCAGTACTTC. As protein: CASGQAGGFYEQYF.

The rearrangement uses TRBV6-5 and TRBJ2-7; TRBD1 matches 9 bases. Unmatched junction bases numbered 11, after V lost 5 bases and J lost 6 bases. The CDR3 has 15 residues. Germline V gives CDR1 MNHEY, CDR2 SVGAGI. CDR3 bases: TGTGCCAGCAGTCCCCGGGACAGGGACCGGGGCGAGCAGTACTTC. Translation gives CASSPRDRDRGEQYF.

The chain couples TRBV27 to TRBJ2-1; possible D gene TRBD2, 5 bases. This CDR3 comprises 15 residues. Trimming cost V 2 bases and J 5 bases, with 13 bases left between them. Germline V gene data show CDR1 as MNHEY and CDR2 as SMNVEV (reference sequence). In DNA form, the CDR3 reads TGTGCCAGCAGTTTAAAGAGGGCTGTGGACAATGAGCAGTTCTTC. It codes for CASSLKRAVDNEQFF.

The rearrangement uses TRBV14 and TRBJ2-7; perhaps TRBD2 as D (5 bases). V was pared by 4 bases and J by 3 bases, with 25 bases between. The CDR3 sequence is 18 residues long. The germline CDR1 and CDR2 sequences are SGHDN and FVKESK. The CDR3 spells CASSPLGSSLGQSYEQYF. DNA for the CDR3: TGTGCCAGCAGCCCCCTTGGGAGCTCACTTGGGCAGAGCTACGAGCAGTACTTC.

The V gene is TRBV5-1, the J gene TRBJ2-3, with 11 positions matching TRBD2. V trimming: 4 bases; J trimming: 0 bases; junction bases outside the gene matches: 4. The CDR3 runs to 16 residues. The V gene's germline CDR1 is SGHRS and CDR2 YFSETQ. Here the CDR3 reads CASSLRLAGSTDTQYF. For the CDR3, the DNA is TGCGCCAGCAGCCTAAGACTAGCGGGGAGCACAGATACGCAGTATTTT.

The rearrangement joins TRBV30 to TRBJ2-5; the D gene is possibly TRBD2 (6 bases). Trimming left V 0 bases short and J 5 bases short, with 7 bases between. The CDR3 sequence is 12 residues long. Germline V gene lookup returns CDR1 GTSNPN and CDR2 SVGIG (reference sequence). CDR3 in amino acids: CAWSVGLETQYF. CDR3 in DNA: TGTGCCTGGAGTGTGGGACTGGAGACCCAGTACTTC.

The genes are TRBV7-9 and TRBJ2-5, with a possible D match to TRBD1 (5 bases). This CDR3 is built from 14 residues. V lost 4 bases and J 1 base, leaving 10 bases between the germline ends. Germline CDR1 reads SEHNR; CDR2 reads FQNEAQ (reference sequence). The CDR3 bases are TGTGCCAGCAGCTCGCTGGGGCCCCAAGAGACCCAGTACTTC. Its translation: CASSSLGPQETQYF.

The chain carries TRBV9 and TRBJ1-4, with 8 bases fitting TRBD1. Trimming removed 0 bases from V and 12 bases from J; junction bases left unmatched: 10. The CDR3 runs 15 residues. The germline gives CDR1 SGDLS, CDR2 YYNGEE. CDR3: CASSVVGQGPRELFF. CDR3 DNA: TGTGCCAGCAGCGTAGTTGGACAGGGCCCGCGGGAACTGTTTTTT.

The chain joins TRBV2 to TRBJ2-5, with D perhaps matching TRBD1 (6 bases). Per the germline V gene, CDR1 is SNHLY and CDR2 is FYNNEI. V lost 5 bases and J lost 3, with 13 bases in between. There are 14 residues in the CDR3. The CDR3 DNA is TGTGCCAGCAGTCCCGGGACATTCGAAGAGACCCAGTACTTC. Protein sequence: CASSPGTFEETQYF.

This sequence joins TRBV5-6 and TRBJ1-3, with 8 bases fitting TRBD1. Trimming at V came to 3 bases and at J to 0 bases, leaving 8 bases not matched to a gene. The germline gives CDR1 SGHDT, CDR2 YYEEEE. This CDR3 has 17 amino acids. The CDR3 coding sequence is TGTGCCAGCAGCTCCTTTCGGACAGGGACCTCTGGAAACACCATATATTTT. Its translation is CASSSFRTGTSGNTIYF.

The rearrangement uses TRBV7-2 and TRBJ2-7; TRBD1 matches at 7 bases. V lost 5 bases and J lost 3; bases outside the gene matches: 7. Germline lookup yields CDR1 SGHTA and CDR2 FQGNSA. This CDR3 has 14 amino acids. CDR3 DNA sequence: TGTGCCAGCAGCCAGTTCCGGGACAGCTACGAGCAGTACTTC. As protein: CASSQFRDSYEQYF.

The rearrangement links TRBV9 to TRBJ2-1; TRBD2 matches at 11 bases. The CDR3 contains 17 residues. CDR1 is SGDLS, CDR2 YYNGEE, per germline. V shed 0 bases and J 3 bases; nucleotides not matched to a gene: 5. Here the CDR3 DNA reads TGTGCCAGCAGCGTAGATCTAGCGGGAGGCCTCTACAATGAGCAGTTCTTC. Translating gives CASSVDLAGGLYNEQFF.